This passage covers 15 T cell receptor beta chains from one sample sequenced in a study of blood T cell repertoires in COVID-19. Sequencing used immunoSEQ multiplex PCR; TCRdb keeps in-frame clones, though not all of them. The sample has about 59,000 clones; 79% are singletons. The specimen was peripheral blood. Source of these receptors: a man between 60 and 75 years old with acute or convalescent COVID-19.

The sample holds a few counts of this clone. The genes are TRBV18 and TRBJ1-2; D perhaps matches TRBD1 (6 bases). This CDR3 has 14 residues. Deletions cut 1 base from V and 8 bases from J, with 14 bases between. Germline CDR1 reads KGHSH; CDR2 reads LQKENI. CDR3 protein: CASSPLGGGDGYTF. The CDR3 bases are TGTGCCAGCTCACCACTCGGAGGGGGGGACGGCTACACCTTC. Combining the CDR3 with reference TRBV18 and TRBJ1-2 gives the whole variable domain NAGVMQNPRHLVRRRGQEARLRCSPMKGHSHVYWYRQLPEEGLKFMVYLQKENIIDESGMPKERFSAEFPKEGPSILRIQQVVRGDSAAYFCASSPLGGGDGYTFGSGTRLTVV.

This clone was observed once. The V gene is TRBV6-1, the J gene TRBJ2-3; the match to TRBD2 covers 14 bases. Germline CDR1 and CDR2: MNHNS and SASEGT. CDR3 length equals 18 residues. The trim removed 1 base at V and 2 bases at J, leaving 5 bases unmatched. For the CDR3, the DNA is TGTGCCAGCAGTGAAGGACTAGCGGGAGGGTTTGTCACAGATACGCAGTATTTT. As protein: CASSEGLAGGFVTDTQYF.

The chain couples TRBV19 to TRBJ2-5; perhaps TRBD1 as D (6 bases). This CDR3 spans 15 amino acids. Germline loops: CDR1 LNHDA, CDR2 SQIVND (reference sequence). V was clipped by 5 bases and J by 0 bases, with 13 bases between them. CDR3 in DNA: TGTGCCAGTAGTCCCACGGACAGAAACCAAGAGACCCAGTACTTC. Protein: CASSPTDRNQETQYF.

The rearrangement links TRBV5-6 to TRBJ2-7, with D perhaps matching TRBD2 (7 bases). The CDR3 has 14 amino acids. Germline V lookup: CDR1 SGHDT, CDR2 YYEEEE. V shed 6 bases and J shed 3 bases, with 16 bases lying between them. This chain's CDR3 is CASNLGGGDYEQYF. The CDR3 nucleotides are TGTGCCAGCAACCTAGGGGGGGGCGACTACGAGCAGTACTTC.

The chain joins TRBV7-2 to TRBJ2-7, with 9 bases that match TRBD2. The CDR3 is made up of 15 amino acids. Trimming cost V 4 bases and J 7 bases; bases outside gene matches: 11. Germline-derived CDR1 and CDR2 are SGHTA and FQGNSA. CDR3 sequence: CASSSRLTSGWEQYF. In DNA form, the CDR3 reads TGTGCCAGCAGCTCCAGACTGACTAGCGGCTGGGAGCAGTACTTC.

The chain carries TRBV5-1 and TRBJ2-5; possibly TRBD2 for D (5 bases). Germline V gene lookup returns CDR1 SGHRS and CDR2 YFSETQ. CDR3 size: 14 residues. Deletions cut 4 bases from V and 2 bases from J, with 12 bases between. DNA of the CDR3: TGCGCCAGCAGCCCCCTCGGGATTCAAGAGACCCAGTACTTC. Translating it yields CASSPLGIQETQYF.

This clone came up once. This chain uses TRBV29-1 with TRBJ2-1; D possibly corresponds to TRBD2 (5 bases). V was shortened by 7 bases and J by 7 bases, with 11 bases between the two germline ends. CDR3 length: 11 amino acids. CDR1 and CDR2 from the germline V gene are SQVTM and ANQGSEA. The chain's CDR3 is CSADGVNEQFF. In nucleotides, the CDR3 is TGCAGCGCAGACGGGGTTAATGAGCAGTTCTTC.

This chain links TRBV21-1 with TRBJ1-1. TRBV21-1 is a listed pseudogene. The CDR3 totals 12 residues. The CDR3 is CASSPLEPEAFF. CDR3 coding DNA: TGTGCCAGCAGCCCCCTAGAGCCTGAAGCTTTCTTT.

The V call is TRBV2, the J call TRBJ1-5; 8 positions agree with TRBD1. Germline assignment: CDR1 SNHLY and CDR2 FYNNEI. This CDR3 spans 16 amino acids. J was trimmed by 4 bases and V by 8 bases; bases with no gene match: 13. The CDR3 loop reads CASDEVRGRANQPQHF. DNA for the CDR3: TGTGCCAGCGATGAGGTCAGGGGGCGAGCAAATCAGCCCCAGCATTTT.

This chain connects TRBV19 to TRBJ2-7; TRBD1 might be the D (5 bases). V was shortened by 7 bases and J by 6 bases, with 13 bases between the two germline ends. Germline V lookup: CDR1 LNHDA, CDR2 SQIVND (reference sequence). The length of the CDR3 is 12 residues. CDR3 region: CASNPRGGEQYF. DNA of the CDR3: TGTGCCAGTAACCCAAGGGGCGGCGAGCAGTACTTC.

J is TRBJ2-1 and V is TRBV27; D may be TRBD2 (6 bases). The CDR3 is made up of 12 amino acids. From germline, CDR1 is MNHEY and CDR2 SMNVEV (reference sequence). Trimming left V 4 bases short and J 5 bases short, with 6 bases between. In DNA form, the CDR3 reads TGTGCCAGCAGTTGGGGGGACAATGAGCAGTTCTTC. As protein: CASSWGDNEQFF.

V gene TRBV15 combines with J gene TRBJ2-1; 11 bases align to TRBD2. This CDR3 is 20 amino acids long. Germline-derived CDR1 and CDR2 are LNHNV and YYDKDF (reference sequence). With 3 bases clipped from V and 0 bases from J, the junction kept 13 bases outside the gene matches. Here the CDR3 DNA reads TGTGCCACCAGCAGGGGGCTTCTAGCGGGAGGACCAAGCTCCTACAATGAGCAGTTCTTC. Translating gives CATSRGLLAGGPSSYNEQFF.

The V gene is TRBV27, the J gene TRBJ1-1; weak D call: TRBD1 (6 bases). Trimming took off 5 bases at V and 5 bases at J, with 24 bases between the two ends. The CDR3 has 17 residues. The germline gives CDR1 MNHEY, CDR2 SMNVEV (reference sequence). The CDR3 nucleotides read TGTGCCAGCAGTCCTTTAGCGATTCCGGGACAAAAAACTGAAGCTTTCTTT. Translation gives CASSPLAIPGQKTEAFF.

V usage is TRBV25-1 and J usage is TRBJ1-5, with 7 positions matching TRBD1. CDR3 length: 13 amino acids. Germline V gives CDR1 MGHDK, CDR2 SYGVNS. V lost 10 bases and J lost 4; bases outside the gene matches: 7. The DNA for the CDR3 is TGTGCCAACCACGGACAGGATAATCAGCCCCAGCATTTT. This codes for CANHGQDNQPQHF.

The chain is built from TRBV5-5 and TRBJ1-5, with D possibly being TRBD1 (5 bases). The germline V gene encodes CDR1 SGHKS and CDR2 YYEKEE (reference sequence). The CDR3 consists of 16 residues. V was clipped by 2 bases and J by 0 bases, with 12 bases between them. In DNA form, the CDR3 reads TGTGCCAGCAGCTTCTACGGGGGGAGTAGCAATCAGCCCCAGCATTTT. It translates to CASSFYGGSSNQPQHF.